Below are 2 T cell receptor beta chains sequenced from a single sample in a study of blood T cell repertoires in COVID-19. Sequenced by immunoSEQ multiplex PCR; TCRdb stores in-frame clones only, minus some. The sample has approximately 230,000 clones; about 80% are singletons. Sequenced sample: PBMCs or T cells enriched from blood (not recorded which). These receptors were collected from a middle-aged man who had recovered from COVID-19.

The DNA for the CDR3 is TGTGCCAGCAGTTTAGCGCGGGGTGTGCAGTTCTTC. Translation: CASSLARGVQFF. The rearrangement uses TRBV12-3 or TRBV12-4 and TRBJ2-1; tentative D call: TRBD2 (6 bases). The V end was cut by 0 bases, the J end by 12 bases, with 9 bases between. The length of the CDR3 is 12 residues.

The chain is built from TRBV5-1 and TRBJ2-1; 7 bases are a match to TRBD2. This CDR3 is 18 amino acids long. Trimming removed 0 bases from V and 2 bases from J; junction bases left unmatched: 11. CDR1 and CDR2 (germline): SGHRS, YFSETQ. CDR3 protein: CASSLGARRSGAYNEQFF. CDR3 sequence (DNA): TGCGCCAGCAGCTTGGGGGCCCGGCGAAGCGGGGCCTACAATGAGCAGTTCTTC.